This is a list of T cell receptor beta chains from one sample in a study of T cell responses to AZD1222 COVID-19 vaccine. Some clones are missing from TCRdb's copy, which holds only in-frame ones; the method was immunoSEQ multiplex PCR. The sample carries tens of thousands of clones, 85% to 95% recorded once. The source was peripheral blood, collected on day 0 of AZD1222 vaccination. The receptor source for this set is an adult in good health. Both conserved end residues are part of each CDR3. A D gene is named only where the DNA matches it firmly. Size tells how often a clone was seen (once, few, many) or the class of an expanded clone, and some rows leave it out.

cdr3_aa: CASSRLAGGLSGELFF
cdr3_nt: TGTGCCAGCAGCCGACTAGCGGGGGGGCTTAGCGGGGAGCTGTTTTTT
cdr3_length: 16
clone_size: -
d_call: TRBD2
j_call: TRBJ2-2
v_call: TRBV2

cdr3_aa: CASSQRVVGTEAFF
cdr3_nt: TGCGCCAGCAGCCAAAGGGTCGTCGGCACTGAAGCTTTCTTT
cdr3_length: 14
clone_size: -
d_call: -
j_call: TRBJ1-1
v_call: TRBV4-3

cdr3_aa: CASSSNRGKTYEQYF
cdr3_nt: TGTGCCAGCTCATCTAACAGGGGAAAAACATACGAGCAGTACTTC
cdr3_length: 15
clone_size: -
d_call: TRBD1
j_call: TRBJ2-7
v_call: TRBV18

cdr3_aa: CASSPLWADTQYF
cdr3_nt: TGTGCCAGCAGCCCCCTTTGGGCAGATACGCAGTATTTT
cdr3_length: 13
clone_size: -
d_call: -
j_call: TRBJ2-3
v_call: TRBV7-2

cdr3_aa: CASSQDWNTEAFF
cdr3_nt: TGTGCCAGCAGCCAAGATTGGAACACTGAAGCTTTCTTT
cdr3_length: 13
clone_size: once
d_call: -
j_call: TRBJ1-1
v_call: TRBV3-1/TRBV3-2

cdr3_aa: CSVHRDISYNEQFF
cdr3_nt: TGCAGCGTGCACCGGGACATATCCTACAATGAGCAGTTCTTC
cdr3_length: 14
clone_size: once
d_call: -
j_call: TRBJ2-1
v_call: TRBV29-1

cdr3_aa: CATSGGWYNEQFF
cdr3_nt: TGTGCCACCAGTGGGGGGTGGTACAATGAGCAGTTCTTC
cdr3_length: 13
clone_size: -
d_call: -
j_call: TRBJ2-1
v_call: TRBV24-1

cdr3_aa: CASSFMGYTEAFF
cdr3_nt: TGTGCCAGCAGTTTTATGGGCTACACTGAAGCTTTCTTT
cdr3_length: 13
clone_size: few
d_call: -
j_call: TRBJ1-1
v_call: TRBV6-2/TRBV6-3

cdr3_aa: CASSYRAQNTEAFF
cdr3_nt: TGTGCCAGCAGTTACAGGGCCCAGAACACTGAAGCTTTCTTT
cdr3_length: 14
clone_size: few
d_call: -
j_call: TRBJ1-1
v_call: TRBV6-2/TRBV6-3

cdr3_aa: CASIKDGTDTQYF
cdr3_nt: TGTGCCAGCATCAAAGACGGCACAGATACGCAGTATTTT
cdr3_length: 13
clone_size: -
d_call: -
j_call: TRBJ2-3
v_call: TRBV6-5

cdr3_aa: CASSPSPGQGGTEAFF
cdr3_nt: TGTGCCAGCAGCCCTTCCCCCGGACAGGGAGGGACTGAAGCTTTCTTT
cdr3_length: 16
clone_size: -
d_call: TRBD1
j_call: TRBJ1-1
v_call: TRBV14

cdr3_aa: CASSHNQQRGVQGELFF
cdr3_nt: TGTGCCAGCAGCCACAATCAGCAGCGGGGGGTCCAGGGGGAGCTGTTTTTT
cdr3_length: 17
clone_size: -
d_call: TRBD2
j_call: TRBJ2-2
v_call: TRBV3-1/TRBV3-2

cdr3_aa: CASSLTGDPTGELFF
cdr3_nt: TGTGCCAGCAGTCTAACAGGGGATCCCACCGGGGAGCTGTTTTTT
cdr3_length: 15
clone_size: -
d_call: TRBD1
j_call: TRBJ2-2
v_call: TRBV6-4

cdr3_aa: CASSLHESSYNSPLHF
cdr3_nt: TGTGCCAGCAGTTTACACGAGAGCTCCTATAATTCACCCCTCCACTTT
cdr3_length: 16
clone_size: -
d_call: -
j_call: TRBJ1-6
v_call: TRBV28

cdr3_aa: CASSQSRRQGENSPLHF
cdr3_nt: TGTGCCAGCAGCCAATCCCGTCGACAGGGAGAAAACTCACCCCTCCACTTT
cdr3_length: 17
clone_size: -
d_call: TRBD1
j_call: TRBJ1-6
v_call: TRBV16

cdr3_aa: CASSEDSTNYGYTF
cdr3_nt: TGTGCCAGTAGTGAGGACAGCACTAACTATGGCTACACCTTC
cdr3_length: 14
clone_size: -
d_call: -
j_call: TRBJ1-2
v_call: TRBV19

cdr3_aa: CASSQDTQAGGPQTQYF
cdr3_nt: TGCGCCAGCAGCCAAGATACCCAAGCGGGGGGGCCCCAGACCCAGTACTTC
cdr3_length: 17
clone_size: -
d_call: TRBD2
j_call: TRBJ2-5
v_call: TRBV4-3

cdr3_aa: CASSDSTGRKYGYTF
cdr3_nt: TGTGCCAGCAGCGATTCCACGGGACGGAAGTATGGCTACACCTTC
cdr3_length: 15
clone_size: -
d_call: -
j_call: TRBJ1-2
v_call: TRBV11-2

cdr3_aa: CASRGPNYQPQHF
cdr3_nt: TGTGCCAGCAGGGGGCCGAATTATCAGCCCCAGCATTTT
cdr3_length: 13
clone_size: -
d_call: -
j_call: TRBJ1-5
v_call: TRBV28

cdr3_aa: CASSLTEFLNTEAFF
cdr3_nt: TGTGCCAGCAGCTTAACTGAATTCCTGAACACTGAAGCTTTCTTT
cdr3_length: 15
clone_size: -
d_call: -
j_call: TRBJ1-1
v_call: TRBV13

cdr3_aa: CAIRRPRSGDWSSYEQYF
cdr3_nt: TGTGCCATCCGTCGGCCTAGGTCAGGGGACTGGAGTTCCTACGAGCAGTACTTC
cdr3_length: 18
clone_size: -
d_call: -
j_call: TRBJ2-7
v_call: TRBV27